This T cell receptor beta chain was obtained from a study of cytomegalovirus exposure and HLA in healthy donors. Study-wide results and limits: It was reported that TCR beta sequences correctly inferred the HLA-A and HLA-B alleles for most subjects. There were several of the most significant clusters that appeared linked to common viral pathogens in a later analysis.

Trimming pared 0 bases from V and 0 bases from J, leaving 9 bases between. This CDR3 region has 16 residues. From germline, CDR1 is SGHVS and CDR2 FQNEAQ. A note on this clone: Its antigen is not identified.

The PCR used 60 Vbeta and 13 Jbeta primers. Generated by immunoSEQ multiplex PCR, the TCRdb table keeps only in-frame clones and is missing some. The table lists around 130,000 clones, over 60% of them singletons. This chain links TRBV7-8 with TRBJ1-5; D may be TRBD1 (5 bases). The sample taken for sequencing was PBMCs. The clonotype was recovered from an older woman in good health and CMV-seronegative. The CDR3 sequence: CASSLARQFSNQPQHF. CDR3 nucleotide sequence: TGTGCCAGCAGCTTAGCAAGACAGTTTAGCAATCAGCCCCAGCATTTT.